This T cell receptor beta chain was obtained from a study of blood T cells in healthy people across ages. This clonotype was seen repeatedly, ten times or more. The antigen is undetermined. The CDR3 contains 15 residues. V gave up 5 bases and J gave up 4 bases; unmatched junction bases: 6. The germline gives CDR1 ENHRY, CDR2 SYGVKD. Whole-study findings and limits: For the donors, CMV status was unknown and possibly confounded expanded clonotype changes. Diversity figures based on one million T cells were deemed too low.

A sample-barcoded 5' primer and a J-beta primer mix were used in a second PCR of roughly 7 to 12 cycles. TCRdb fed the 5' RACE reads into MiXCR, producing one record per CDR3 protein. The table has 550,000 to 800,000 distinct CDR3 sequences, roughly 30% seen once. This chain links TRBV10-3 with TRBJ2-3; 10 bases are a match to TRBD1. Sequenced sample: blood. The source is a woman aged 80 or over in good health. The CDR3 spells CAISPGQGKADTQYF. DNA of the CDR3: TGTGCCATCAGTCCGGGACAGGGGAAGGCAGATACGCAGTATTTT.